The 32 T cell receptor beta chains below come from one sample, sequenced in a study of identical twins. A single record per CDR3 protein comes from TCRdb applying MiXCR to the 5' RACE reads. The sample includes fewer than 900,000 distinct CDR3 sequences, approximately 21% seen only once; the top ten take 4.3%. The same specimen was also included in a second study, on T cells expressing NK-cell markers.

Sample: PBMCs. These receptors were obtained from a woman aged 18-35 years in good health.

In its sample, this clonotype was seen a few times. The rearrangement links TRBV6-2 or TRBV6-3 to TRBJ2-1; a weak D match, TRBD1 (6 bases). CDR3 length: 16 amino acids. The V end lost 6 bases, the J end lost 0 bases, and 15 bases lay between the germline ends. Germline V CDR1 and CDR2: MNHEY, SVGEGT. The CDR3 protein is CASSSPTGHSYNEQFF. The CDR3 DNA reads as TGTGCCAGCAGCTCCCCCACAGGGCACTCCTACAATGAGCAGTTCTTC.

The genes are TRBV6-2 or TRBV6-3 and TRBJ2-5, with a tentative D call TRBD1 (6 bases). The V end was cut by 6 bases, the J end by 5 bases, with 13 bases between. The CDR3 length is 13 residues. Per the germline V gene, CDR1 is MNHEY and CDR2 is SVGEGT. The CDR3 loop reads CASRPTGSETQYF. The CDR3, as DNA: TGTGCCAGCAGGCCCACAGGGAGCGAGACCCAGTACTTC.

The chain recombines TRBV7-9 with TRBJ2-5; no firm D call. CDR3 length equals 15 residues. From germline, CDR1 is SEHNR and CDR2 FQNEAQ (reference sequence). Trimming removed 0 bases from V and 1 base from J, with 9 bases in between. The chain's CDR3 is CASSLAQAVQETQYF. CDR3 nucleotides: TGTGCCAGCAGCTTAGCGCAGGCAGTCCAAGAGACCCAGTACTTC.

The rearrangement links TRBV4-3 to TRBJ2-2; 8 positions match TRBD2. Germline trimming cut 0 bases from V and 6 bases from J; bases unmatched to any gene: 6. Looked up from germline, CDR1 is LGHNA and CDR2 is YSLEER. The CDR3 is made up of 16 amino acids. The CDR3 DNA sequence: TGCGCCAGCAGCCAAGAAGTAGCGGGAAGGGCCGGGGAGCTGTTTTTT. This encodes CASSQEVAGRAGELFF.

This clonotype was found many times. The rearrangement joins TRBV12-3 or TRBV12-4 to TRBJ1-5, with 8 positions matching TRBD1. This CDR3 has 13 amino acids. J gave up 8 bases and V 8 bases, and 8 bases lay outside the gene matches. For the CDR3, the DNA is TGTGCCAGCTCCCGACAGGGGTGGGAGCCCCAGCATTTT. Amino acid sequence: CASSRQGWEPQHF.

This clonotype came up a few times. This chain connects TRBV20-1 to TRBJ1-5; no firm D call. Germline lookup yields CDR1 DFQATT and CDR2 SNEGSKA (reference sequence). The V end was cut by 5 bases, the J end by 0 bases, with 14 bases between. The CDR3 totals 15 residues. CDR3 protein: CSAPETGDSNQPQHF. The DNA for the CDR3 is TGCAGTGCTCCTGAGACTGGGGATAGCAATCAGCCCCAGCATTTT.

This clonotype was counted between two and nine times. The chain recombines TRBV6-5 with TRBJ1-2; 10 nucleotides line up with TRBD1. With V trimmed by 6 bases and J by 6 bases, 19 bases remained unmatched. Germline V gene sequence: CDR1 MNHEY, CDR2 SVGAGI. The CDR3 consists of 18 residues. For the CDR3, the DNA is TGTGCCAGCAGATCTCGTCCGGGACAGGGGTTTACTAGGGATGGCTACACCTTC. Translated: CASRSRPGQGFTRDGYTF.

As regards this clonotype: One end of the junction varies from germline; a read error may be responsible. This chain uses TRBV5-1 with TRBJ2-1; 9 bases align to TRBD2. Germline V lookup: CDR1 SGHRS, CDR2 YFSETQ. The CDR3 consists of 14 residues. The CDR3 loop is CASTGLASSNEQFF. CDR3 sequence (DNA): TGCGCCAGTACGGGACTAGCTTCCTCCAATGAGCAGTTCTTC.

The sample holds a few counts of this clonotype. This chain links TRBV6-1 with TRBJ2-3; 12 positions match TRBD2. This CDR3 region has 16 residues. CDR1 is MNHNS, CDR2 SASEGT, per germline. V was pared by 6 bases and J by 2 bases, with 6 bases of the junction left unmatched. The CDR3 reads CASRTGLAGLTDTQYF. CDR3 DNA: TGTGCCAGCAGGACTGGACTAGCGGGGCTCACAGATACGCAGTATTTT.

The chain combines TRBV20-1 with TRBJ2-2; no firm D call. The V and J ends lost 7 bases and 3 bases respectively, with 9 bases between them. Germline lookup yields CDR1 DFQATT and CDR2 SNEGSKA (reference sequence). The length of the CDR3 is 12 residues. CDR3 sequence (DNA): TGCAGTGGCCTCCTGTACACCGGGGAGCTGTTTTTT. It encodes CSGLLYTGELFF.

This clonotype has a handful of counts. The chain recombines TRBV20-1 with TRBJ2-5; D not certain. This CDR3 has 13 amino acids. Trimming took off 4 bases at V and 5 bases at J, with 14 bases between the two ends. Germline V gives CDR1 DFQATT, CDR2 SNEGSKA (reference sequence). The CDR3 DNA reads TGCAGTGCTACCACAGCTAGTACCGAGACCCAGTACTTC. This codes for CSATTASTETQYF.

This clonotype was found once. The chain couples TRBV6-2 or TRBV6-3 to TRBJ2-1; the D gene is possibly TRBD2 (5 bases). The CDR3 runs to 16 residues. Germline lookup yields CDR1 MNHEY and CDR2 SVGEGT. The V end was cut by 4 bases, the J end by 3 bases, with 16 bases between. CDR3 loop: CASSLEASRGYNEQFF. CDR3 DNA: TGTGCCAGCAGTTTGGAGGCCAGCCGGGGCTACAATGAGCAGTTCTTC.

This rearrangement joins TRBV6-1 to TRBJ2-7; D perhaps matches TRBD2 (6 bases). Deletions cut 7 bases from V and 2 bases from J, with 15 bases between. Germline-derived CDR1 and CDR2 are MNHNS and SASEGT. The CDR3 spans 14 residues. CDR3 nucleotide sequence: TGTGCCAGCAATGCGGGATTCCTCCCCTACGAGCAGTACTTC. Protein product: CASNAGFLPYEQYF.

This clonotype was seen a few times. The chain is built from TRBV9 and TRBJ1-5; a possible D gene is TRBD1 (5 bases). This CDR3 has 15 residues. Germline CDR1 SGDLS, CDR2 YYNGEE. Trimming removed 0 bases from V and 4 bases from J, with 11 bases in between. The CDR3 DNA sequence: TGTGCCAGCAGCGTAGAGGGGCAGACTAATCAGCCCCAGCATTTT. It specifies CASSVEGQTNQPQHF.

This sequence joins TRBV20-1 and TRBJ2-1; 7 bases align to TRBD2. The germline gives CDR1 DFQATT, CDR2 SNEGSKA (reference sequence). V was clipped by 5 bases and J by 4 bases; unmatched bases: 2. This CDR3 comprises 12 residues. As DNA, the CDR3 is TGCAGTGCTCAGCGGGATTACAATGAGCAGTTCTTC. Translated: CSAQRDYNEQFF.

The rearrangement joins TRBV29-1 to TRBJ2-2; D gene uncertain. Per germline, CDR1 SQVTM and CDR2 ANQGSEA. This CDR3 comprises 12 residues. The V gene lost 4 bases and the J gene lost 5 bases, with 8 bases spanning the gap. Here the CDR3 reads CSVARETGELFF. CDR3 nucleotide sequence: TGCAGCGTTGCCCGTGAGACCGGGGAGCTGTTTTTT.

This clonotype was seen more than once but under ten times. The CDR3 region is CASSQISTLNTEAFF. The DNA for the CDR3 is TGCGCCAGCAGCCAGATCTCGACCCTGAACACTGAAGCTTTCTTT. The gene calls are TRBV4-1 and TRBJ1-1; D is undetermined. V was trimmed by 3 bases and J by 0 bases, leaving 11 bases between them. The germline V gene has CDR1 MGHRA and CDR2 YSYEKL. The CDR3 is 15 amino acids.

This clonotype was recorded a few times. The gene calls are TRBV9 and TRBJ2-3; 10 nucleotides match TRBD2. The CDR3 loop spans 16 amino acids. The germline V gene has CDR1 SGDLS and CDR2 YYNGEE. V shed 3 bases, J shed 1 base, and the junction held 5 bases outside the gene matches. The CDR3 DNA is TGTGCCAGCAGCGCCACCGGGACTAGCGGCACAGATACGCAGTATTTT. Amino acid sequence: CASSATGTSGTDTQYF.

The chain employs TRBV12-3 or TRBV12-4 and TRBJ2-3; a possible D gene is TRBD2 (7 bases). CDR3 length equals 16 residues. Trimming cost V 7 bases and J 3 bases, with 20 bases left between them. The CDR3 here is CASTQGRGGRTDTQYF. The CDR3 DNA reads as TGTGCCAGCACCCAAGGGAGGGGGGGCCGGACAGATACGCAGTATTTT.

The table lists this clonotype with many counts. This chain connects TRBV7-9 to TRBJ2-1; TRBD2 matches at 8 bases. CDR3 length equals 15 residues. Germline CDR1 SEHNR, CDR2 FQNEAQ (reference sequence). V trimming: 7 bases; J trimming: 0 bases; junction bases outside the gene matches: 5. The CDR3 nucleotides read TGTGCCAGCAATGGCGGGAGGCACTCCTACAATGAGCAGTTCTTC. Residues: CASNGGRHSYNEQFF.

This rearrangement joins TRBV3-1 to TRBJ2-5; 7 bases agree with TRBD2. V dropped 3 bases and J dropped 5; count of bases not matched to a gene: 9. From germline, CDR1 is LGHDT and CDR2 YNNKEL (reference sequence). CDR3 length: 15 residues. CDR3 loop: CASSQEAGIAETQYF. The CDR3 DNA is TGTGCCAGCAGCCAGGAAGCGGGAATCGCGGAGACCCAGTACTTC.

The chain combines TRBV24-1 with TRBJ2-1; the match to TRBD2 covers 7 bases. The CDR3 runs 15 residues. The junction had 9 bases not matched to a gene; V was cut back by 9 bases and J by 2 bases. The germline CDR1 and CDR2 sequences are KGHDR and SFDVKD. CDR3 protein: CATSSRGSPYNEQFF. In nucleotides, the CDR3 is TGTGCCACCTCTTCTCGCGGGAGCCCCTACAATGAGCAGTTCTTC.

This clonotype has more than one count but fewer than ten. The V gene is TRBV6-1, the J gene TRBJ2-1; either TRBD1 or TRBD2 may fit D (5 bases each). Germline assignment: CDR1 MNHNS and CDR2 SASEGT. Trimming took off 10 bases at V and 7 bases at J, with 20 bases between the two ends. The CDR3 loop spans 14 amino acids. DNA of the CDR3: TGTGCCATCACGTATGGGACCACCCAGAATGAGCAGTTCTTC. The encoded protein is CAITYGTTQNEQFF.

The V and J genes are TRBV3-1 and TRBJ1-1; no firm D call. CDR1 is LGHDT and CDR2 is YNNKEL in the germline V gene (reference sequence). Trimming removed 4 bases at V and 3 bases at J, with 9 bases between. The CDR3 runs 13 residues. The CDR3 spells CASSRRIHTEAFF. DNA for the CDR3: TGTGCCAGCAGCCGGAGGATCCACACTGAAGCTTTCTTT.

The chain has TRBV20-1 and TRBJ1-1; unclear D gene. Trimming removed 1 base from V and 4 bases from J, with 4 bases in between. Looked up from germline, CDR1 is DFQATT and CDR2 is SNEGSKA (reference sequence). The CDR3 has 11 residues. CDR3 in amino acids: CSARASTEAFF. CDR3 DNA sequence: TGCAGTGCTAGAGCCTCCACTGAAGCTTTCTTT.

This clonotype was counted only a few times. The genes are TRBV10-3 and TRBJ2-1; 7 bases fit TRBD2. This CDR3 is built from 13 residues. The V and J ends lost 2 bases and 9 bases, in that order; junction bases with no gene match: 4. Germline V gene data show CDR1 as ENHRY and CDR2 as SYGVKD. In DNA, the CDR3 is TGTGCCATCAGTGAGGGGGAGCGGGGTGAGCAGTTCTTC. Protein sequence: CAISEGERGEQFF.

This clonotype appeared a few times. This chain joins TRBV12-5 and TRBJ2-3; TRBD1 matches at 12 bases. V gave up 5 bases and J gave up 4 bases; unmatched junction bases: 10. The germline CDR1 and CDR2 sequences are LGHNT and FRNRAP. The CDR3 runs 17 residues. CDR3 sequence (DNA): TGTGCTAGTGGTCCCGGGACAGGGGGCTTTAAGGCAGATACGCAGTATTTT. It codes for CASGPGTGGFKADTQYF.

This clonotype has more than one count but fewer than ten. The CDR3 reads CASSILAGTYNEQFF. CDR3 DNA sequence: TGTGCCAGCAGCATACTAGCGGGGACTTACAATGAGCAGTTCTTC. The V and J genes are TRBV7-2 and TRBJ2-1; TRBD2 matches at 10 bases. The germline gives CDR1 SGHTA, CDR2 FQGNSA. CDR3 size: 15 residues. After removal of 5 bases from V and 4 bases from J, the junction contained 5 bases not matched to a gene.

In its sample, this clonotype was seen a few times. The CDR3: CSARDPRYNEQFF. DNA for the CDR3: TGCAGTGCTAGAGATCCCCGTTACAATGAGCAGTTCTTC. The chain uses TRBV20-1 and TRBJ2-1; no firm D call. The ends were cut back, 0 bases at V and 4 bases at J, with 7 bases in the middle. CDR1 and CDR2 from the germline V gene are DFQATT and SNEGSKA (reference sequence). There are 13 residues in the CDR3.

This clonotype was seen repeatedly, ten times or more. The V and J genes are TRBV2 and TRBJ2-1; TRBD2 is a possible D gene (5 bases). With 11 bases removed from V and 4 bases from J, the gap between germline ends came to 18 bases. Germline V gene data show CDR1 as SNHLY and CDR2 as FYNNEI. The CDR3 length is 14 residues. The CDR3 DNA is TGTGCCTTTTTGGACTCTACCACTTACAATGAGCAGTTCTTC. It is translated as CAFLDSTTYNEQFF. The full variable domain, completed using reference TRBV2 and TRBJ2-1, is EPEVTQTPSHQVTQMGQEVILRCVPISNHLYFYWYRQILGQKVEFLVSFYNNEISEKSEIFDDQFSVERPDGSNFTLKIRSTKLEDSAMYFCAFLDSTTYNEQFFGPGTRLTVL.

The chain is built from TRBV9 and TRBJ2-5; 15 nucleotides line up with TRBD2. With 2 bases clipped from V and 3 bases from J, the junction kept 8 bases outside the gene matches. Germline V gives CDR1 SGDLS, CDR2 YYNGEE. The length of the CDR3 is 18 residues. CDR3 nucleotides: TGTGCCAGCAGCGTCTCCCCCGGGACTAGCGGGAGGAAAGAGACCCAGTACTTC. Its protein product is CASSVSPGTSGRKETQYF. Based on the CDR3 plus reference TRBV9 and TRBJ2-5, the full variable domain is DSGVTQTPKHLITATGQRVTLRCSPRSGDLSVYWYQQSLDQGLQFLIQYYNGEERAKGNILERFSAQQFPDLHSELNLSSLELGDSALYFCASSVSPGTSGRKETQYFGPGTRLLVL.

This clonotype was counted many times. The chain joins TRBV12-3 or TRBV12-4 to TRBJ2-1; D unclear. The CDR3 runs to 13 residues. Trimming pared 5 bases from V and 7 bases from J, leaving 12 bases between. The DNA of the CDR3 is TGTGCCAGCAGTCCTACACGGGTGAATGAGCAGTTCTTC. This sequence encodes CASSPTRVNEQFF.